The 22 T cell receptor beta chains listed next were all sequenced from one sample in a study of molecular identifiers for immune sequencing clone quantification. Via MiXCR, TCRdb re-called the PCR reads, giving one row per CDR3 protein. The sample yields 97,000 or so distinct CDR3 sequences, less than 25% seen once. Material for sequencing was naive CD8+ T cells from blood, with Jurkat cell RNA spiked in. The sample's subset: FACS-sorted CD8+CD4-CCR7+CD45RA+ naive T cells. Receptors were obtained from a human donor in good health. Some libraries in this study had Jurkat cell RNA spiked in.

As to this clonotype: The junction and the germline gene differ at one end; a read error may be behind it. The V call is TRBV11-2, the J call TRBJ2-7; the match to TRBD1 covers 7 bases. Germline V CDR1 and CDR2: SGHAT, FQNNGV. There are 16 residues in the CDR3. The CDR3 coding sequence is TGTGCCAGCAGCCTCCGACAGGGAAGGATTGGTAACGAGCGGTACTTC. This codes for CASSLRQGRIGNERYF.

The gene calls are TRBV28 and TRBJ2-7, with D possibly TRBD1 on 6 matching bases. The CDR3 extends over 15 amino acids. Germline assignment: CDR1 MDHEN and CDR2 SYDVKM. V was cut by 2 bases and J by 4 bases, with 15 bases left in between. The CDR3 nucleotides are TGTGCCAGCAGTTTACGGGACATCCCTAATTACGAGCAGTACTTC. Protein sequence: CASSLRDIPNYEQYF.

This chain joins TRBV6-2 or TRBV6-3 and TRBJ2-7; no clear D. Trimming shortened V by 0 bases and J by 5 bases, and 5 bases separated the two germline ends. Germline V gene data show CDR1 as MNHEY and CDR2 as SVGEGT. The CDR3 spans 12 residues. CDR3 loop: CASSYSVHEQYF. As DNA, the CDR3 is TGTGCCAGCAGTTACTCGGTCCACGAGCAGTACTTC.

This clonotype occurred many times. The rearrangement links TRBV29-1 to TRBJ1-1, with 7 nucleotides matching TRBD1. Germline CDR1 SQVTM, CDR2 ANQGSEA. V trimming: 5 bases; J trimming: 3 bases; junction bases outside the gene matches: 12. CDR3 length: 15 amino acids. The CDR3 DNA reads TGCAGCGTTCATTACAGGGGTTTTGGATACACTGAAGCTTTCTTT. Translating gives CSVHYRGFGYTEAFF.

A remark on this clonotype: The junction departs from the called germline gene at one end, perhaps through a read error. V gene TRBV13 combines with J gene TRBJ2-3, with 8 positions matching TRBD1. CDR1 is PRHDT, CDR2 FYEKMQ, per germline (reference sequence). There are 17 residues in the CDR3. CDR3 DNA sequence: TGTGCCAGCAGCCCGGGGAAAGGCCAGGGGGCTTCTGCTACGCAGTCTTTT. This translates into CASSPGKGQGASATQSF.

Only one count was recorded for this clonotype. This clone may be a read error of a much larger clone one base away. This chain's CDR3 is CSALTGVSNQPQHF. Here the CDR3 DNA reads TGCAGCGCCTTGACAGGGGTGAGCAATCAGCCCCAGCATTTT. This sequence joins TRBV29-1 and TRBJ1-5; 8 nucleotides line up with TRBD1. This CDR3 spans 14 amino acids. Germline trimming cut 7 bases from V and 1 base from J; bases unmatched to any gene: 6. Germline CDR1 SQVTM, CDR2 ANQGSEA.

Details on this clonotype: With a much larger clone just one base away, this may be a read error. This sequence joins TRBV27 and TRBJ1-5; no clear D. This CDR3 has 13 amino acids. Germline CDR1 MNHEY, CDR2 SMNVEV (reference sequence). The CDR3 here is CTSSQFSNQPQHF. DNA of the CDR3: TGTACCAGCAGCCAGTTTAGCAATCAGCCCCAGCATTTT.

CDR3 nucleotides: TGTGCCAGCAGTCGCGGTACCGGGACCGGGACCTACGAGCAGTACTTC. Translation gives CASSRGTGTGTYEQYF. The V gene is TRBV27, the J gene TRBJ2-7; TRBD1 or TRBD2 may be the D gene (5 bases each). CDR1 and CDR2 (germline): MNHEY, SMNVEV (reference sequence). Trimming left V 5 bases short and J 2 bases short, with 19 bases between. This CDR3 spans 16 amino acids.

At least ten counts were recorded for this clonotype. This chain links TRBV6-5 with TRBJ2-2; 9 bases fit TRBD2. The CDR3 has 16 amino acids. The trim removed 7 bases at V and 0 bases at J, leaving 6 bases unmatched. Per germline, CDR1 MNHEY and CDR2 SVGAGI. This CDR3 reads CASNKGLATNTGELFF. The CDR3 region has the DNA TGTGCCAGCAACAAAGGACTAGCGACGAACACCGGGGAGCTGTTTTTT.

A word on this clonotype: Given a much more abundant clone one base away, this may be a read error. The V gene is TRBV5-1, the J gene TRBJ2-3; no clear D gene. The CDR3 runs to 14 residues. Germline CDR1 and CDR2: SGHRS and YFSETQ. V was trimmed by 1 base and J by 1 base, leaving 7 bases between them. CDR3 in DNA: TGCGCCAGCAGCTTGAAAACAGGCACAGATACGCAGTATTTT. This encodes CASSLKTGTDTQYF.

This clonotype was counted between two and nine times. This sequence joins TRBV10-3 and TRBJ2-7, with 10 bases that match TRBD1. Germline-derived CDR1 and CDR2 are ENHRY and SYGVKD. This CDR3 is 15 amino acids long. The V segment lost 0 bases and the J segment 5 bases; nucleotides outside the gene matches: 4. The CDR3 reads CAISESWDRGHEQYF. DNA of the CDR3: TGTGCCATCAGTGAGTCATGGGACAGGGGCCACGAGCAGTACTTC.

The chain has TRBV23-1 and TRBJ2-7; D not resolved. TRBV23-1 is an ORF; its function is uncertain. The CDR3 extends over 15 amino acids. V was pared by 3 bases and J by 2 bases, with 14 bases between. The CDR3 loop is CASSQGIGIPYEQYF. In DNA form, the CDR3 reads TGCGCCAGCAGTCAGGGAATTGGGATCCCCTACGAGCAGTACTTC.

Notes on this clonotype: With a much larger clone just one base away, this may be a read error. The chain links TRBV12-3 or TRBV12-4 to TRBJ2-5; maybe TRBD1 (6 bases). The germline V and J ends were trimmed by 6 bases and 5 bases, with 13 bases remaining between them. CDR3 length: 13 residues. The DNA of the CDR3 is TGTGCCAGCAGCTTTGGTGGGGGCGAGACCCAGTACTTC. Its translation: CASSFGGGETQYF.

This clonotype was counted many times. The rearrangement uses TRBV28 and TRBJ2-6; TRBD1 is a possible D gene (5 bases). The germline V gene encodes CDR1 MDHEN and CDR2 SYDVKM. This CDR3 is built from 18 residues. The V end lost 6 bases, the J end lost 0 bases, and 18 bases lay between the germline ends. The CDR3 DNA reads as TGTGCCAGCAGAAGGATGGGGCGGCCTTCCTCTGGGGCCAACGTCCTGACTTTC. Its translation: CASRRMGRPSSGANVLTF.

This clonotype was seen a handful of times. The rearrangement joins TRBV6-2 or TRBV6-3 to TRBJ1-4; D may be TRBD1 (6 bases). This CDR3 is built from 15 residues. V was clipped by 6 bases and J by 7 bases, with 18 bases between them. CDR1 MNHEY and CDR2 SVGEGT come from the germline V gene. The CDR3 coding sequence is TGTGCCAGCAGCCCCTCCGGGACATCTGGTGAAAAACTGTTTTTT. Translated, it gives CASSPSGTSGEKLFF.

This clonotype was detected many times. The chain is built from TRBV30 and TRBJ1-1, with D hard to call. The CDR3 totals 12 residues. The V and J ends lost 8 bases and 2 bases respectively, with 12 bases between them. Germline lookup yields CDR1 GTSNPN and CDR2 SVGIG (reference sequence). CDR3 sequence: CALNPFNTEAFF. The CDR3 region has the DNA TGTGCCCTTAACCCGTTTAACACTGAAGCTTTCTTT.

Concerning this clonotype itself: One base away lies a much larger clone, so this may be a sequencing read error. The V call is TRBV6-2 or TRBV6-3, the J call TRBJ2-5; a weak D match, TRBD1 (5 bases). The CDR3 sequence is 14 residues long. CDR1 and CDR2 from the germline V gene are MNHEY and SVGEGT. V lost 0 bases and J lost 7, with 12 bases in between. CDR3 sequence: CASSYSGHFVTQYF. CDR3 nucleotides: TGTGCCAGCAGTTACTCAGGACACTTTGTGACCCAGTACTTC.

V usage is TRBV19 and J usage is TRBJ2-1; no reliable D call. Deletions cut 5 bases from V and 5 bases from J, with 13 bases between. The CDR3 length is 14 residues. The germline V gene has CDR1 LNHDA and CDR2 SQIVND (reference sequence). CDR3 in amino acids: CASSYMGSNNEQFF. The CDR3 bases are TGTGCCAGTAGTTACATGGGATCCAACAATGAGCAGTTCTTC.

The V gene is TRBV6-1, the J gene TRBJ2-3, with D tentatively TRBD1 or TRBD2 (5 bases each). This CDR3 has 16 amino acids. The V gene lost 3 bases and the J gene lost 3 bases, with 16 bases spanning the gap. Germline loops: CDR1 MNHNS, CDR2 SASEGT. The CDR3 nucleotides are TGTGCCAGCAGTGATACTAGGGGATGGGCGACAGATACGCAGTATTTT. The encoded protein is CASSDTRGWATDTQYF.

A few counts support this clonotype. V gene TRBV4-1 combines with J gene TRBJ1-1, with D possibly being TRBD1 (6 bases). CDR3 length: 15 residues. V lost 1 base and J 4 bases, leaving 13 bases between the germline ends. The germline CDR1 and CDR2 sequences are MGHRA and YSYEKL. The CDR3 loop is CASSQAGGGGTEAFF. CDR3 nucleotides: TGCGCCAGCAGCCAAGCGGGTGGAGGGGGCACTGAAGCTTTCTTT.

In this sample, this clonotype turned up a few times. The chain couples TRBV20-1 to TRBJ1-1; tentatively, D is TRBD1 (6 bases). CDR1 and CDR2 (germline): DFQATT, SNEGSKA (reference sequence). Between the trimmed V and J ends, which lost 3 bases and 6 bases, there was a span of 17 bases. The CDR3 is made up of 14 amino acids. CDR3 in amino acids: CSASLLGGAAEAFF. Here the CDR3 DNA reads TGCAGTGCTAGTTTATTGGGGGGCGCGGCTGAAGCTTTCTTT.

This clonotype came up many times. The V and J genes are TRBV12-3 or TRBV12-4 and TRBJ2-5, with TRBD2 matching 15 bases. The CDR3 is 16 residues long. Trimming cost V 7 bases and J 4 bases; bases outside gene matches: 7. CDR3 in amino acids: CASTSGLAGGRETQYF. CDR3 DNA sequence: TGTGCCAGCACCTCCGGACTAGCGGGAGGGCGAGAGACCCAGTACTTC.